Listed here is a single T cell receptor (beta chain). These data come from a study of blood T cell repertoires in COVID-19. For the study at large: Samples representing acute and convalescent COVID-19 were sourced from the United States, Italy and Spain.

This CDR3 comprises 14 residues. Trimming shortened V by 6 bases and J by 2 bases, and 11 bases separated the two germline ends. Germline loops: CDR1 MNHNY, CDR2 SVGAGI (reference sequence). This table comes from immunoSEQ multiplex PCR, and its TCRdb copy is limited to in-frame clones, with some not included. The table has around 260,000 clones, around 80% seen once. The sequence derives from a man between 60 and 75 years old with acute or convalescent COVID-19. Sequences were obtained from peripheral blood. The chain joins TRBV6-6 to TRBJ2-1; no firm D call. In DNA form, the CDR3 reads TGTGCCAGCAGCCGTCATAGAACCTACAATGAGCAGTTCTTC. Protein sequence: CASSRHRTYNEQFF.